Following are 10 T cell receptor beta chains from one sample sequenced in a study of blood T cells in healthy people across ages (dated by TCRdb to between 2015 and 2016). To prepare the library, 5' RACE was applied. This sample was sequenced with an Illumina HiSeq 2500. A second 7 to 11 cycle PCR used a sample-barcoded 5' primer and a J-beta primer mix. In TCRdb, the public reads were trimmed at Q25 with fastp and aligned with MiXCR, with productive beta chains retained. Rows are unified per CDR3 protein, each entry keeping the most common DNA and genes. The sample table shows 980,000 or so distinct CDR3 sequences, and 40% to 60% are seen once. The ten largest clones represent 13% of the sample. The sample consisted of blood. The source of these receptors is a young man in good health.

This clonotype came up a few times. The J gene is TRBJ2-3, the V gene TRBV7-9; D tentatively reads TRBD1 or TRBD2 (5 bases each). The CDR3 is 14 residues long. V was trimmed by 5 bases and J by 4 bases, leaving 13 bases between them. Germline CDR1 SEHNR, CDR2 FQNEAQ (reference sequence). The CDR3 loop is CASSPRDPADTQYF. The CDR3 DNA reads TGTGCCAGCAGCCCTCGGGACCCGGCAGATACGCAGTATTTT.

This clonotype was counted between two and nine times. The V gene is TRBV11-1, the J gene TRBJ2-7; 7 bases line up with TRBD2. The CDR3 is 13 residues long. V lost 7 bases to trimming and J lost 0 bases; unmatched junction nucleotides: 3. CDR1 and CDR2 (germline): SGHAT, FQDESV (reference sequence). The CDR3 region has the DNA TGTGCCAGCACGCGCGGGAGCTCCTACGAGCAGTACTTC. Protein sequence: CASTRGSSYEQYF.

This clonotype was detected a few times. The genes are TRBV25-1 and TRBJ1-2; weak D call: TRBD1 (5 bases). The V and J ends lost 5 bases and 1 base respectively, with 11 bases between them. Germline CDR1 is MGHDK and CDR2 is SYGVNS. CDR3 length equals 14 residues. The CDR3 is CASSSGHRNYGYTF. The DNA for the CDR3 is TGTGCCAGCAGTTCAGGGCATCGTAACTATGGCTACACCTTC.

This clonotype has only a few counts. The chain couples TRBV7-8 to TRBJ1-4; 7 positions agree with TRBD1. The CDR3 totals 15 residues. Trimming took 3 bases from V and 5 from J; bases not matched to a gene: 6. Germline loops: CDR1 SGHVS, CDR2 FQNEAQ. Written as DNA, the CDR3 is TGTGCCAGCAGCTTGGGACAGCGAGAGAATGAAAAACTGTTTTTT. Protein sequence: CASSLGQRENEKLFF.

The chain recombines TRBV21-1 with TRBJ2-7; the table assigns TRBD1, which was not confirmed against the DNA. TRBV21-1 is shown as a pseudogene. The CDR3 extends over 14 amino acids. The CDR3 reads CASSTYKPGYEQYF. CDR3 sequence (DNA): TGTGCCAGCAGCACCTACAAACCCGGGTACGAGCAGTACTTC.

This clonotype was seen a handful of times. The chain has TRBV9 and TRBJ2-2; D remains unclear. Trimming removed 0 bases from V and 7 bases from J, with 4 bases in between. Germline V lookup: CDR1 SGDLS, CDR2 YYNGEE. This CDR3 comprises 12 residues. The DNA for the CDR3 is TGTGCCAGCAGCGTAGAGGGCGGGGAGCTGTTTTTT. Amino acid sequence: CASSVEGGELFF.

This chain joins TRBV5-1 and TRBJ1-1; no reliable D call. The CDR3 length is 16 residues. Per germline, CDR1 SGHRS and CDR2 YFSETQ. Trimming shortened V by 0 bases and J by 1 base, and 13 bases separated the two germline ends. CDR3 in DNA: TGCGCCAGCAGCTTGGATCGAGGGTTGACGAACACTGAAGCTTTCTTT. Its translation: CASSLDRGLTNTEAFF.

The CDR3 sequence is CSARLGTGGLGYGYTF. CDR3 DNA: TGCAGTGCTAGGTTGGGGACAGGGGGTCTCGGCTATGGCTACACCTTC. The chain is built from TRBV20-1 and TRBJ1-2, with 11 bases that match TRBD1. CDR1 is DFQATT and CDR2 is SNEGSKA in the germline V gene (reference sequence). The CDR3 totals 16 residues. The V and J ends lost 3 bases and 4 bases, in that order; junction bases with no gene match: 10.

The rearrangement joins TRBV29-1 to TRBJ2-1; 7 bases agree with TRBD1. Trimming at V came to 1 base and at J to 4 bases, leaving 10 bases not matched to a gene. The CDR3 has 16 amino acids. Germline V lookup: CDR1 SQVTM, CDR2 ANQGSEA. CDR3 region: CSVEGRDSIPYNEQFF. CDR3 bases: TGCAGCGTTGAAGGCCGGGACAGTATACCATACAATGAGCAGTTCTTC.

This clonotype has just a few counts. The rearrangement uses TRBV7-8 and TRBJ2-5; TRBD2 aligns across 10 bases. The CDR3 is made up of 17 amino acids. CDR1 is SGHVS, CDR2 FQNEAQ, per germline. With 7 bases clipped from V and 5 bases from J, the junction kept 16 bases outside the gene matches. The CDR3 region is CASNTGTSAIQMETQYF. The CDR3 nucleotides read TGTGCCAGCAACACGGGGACTAGCGCGATTCAAATGGAGACCCAGTACTTC. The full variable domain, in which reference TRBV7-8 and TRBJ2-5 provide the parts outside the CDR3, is GAGVSQSPRYKVAKRGQDVALRCDPISGHVSLFWYQQALGQGPEFLTYFQNEAQLDKSGLPSDRFFAERPEGSVSTLKIQRTQQEDSAVYLCASNTGTSAIQMETQYFGPGTRLLVL.